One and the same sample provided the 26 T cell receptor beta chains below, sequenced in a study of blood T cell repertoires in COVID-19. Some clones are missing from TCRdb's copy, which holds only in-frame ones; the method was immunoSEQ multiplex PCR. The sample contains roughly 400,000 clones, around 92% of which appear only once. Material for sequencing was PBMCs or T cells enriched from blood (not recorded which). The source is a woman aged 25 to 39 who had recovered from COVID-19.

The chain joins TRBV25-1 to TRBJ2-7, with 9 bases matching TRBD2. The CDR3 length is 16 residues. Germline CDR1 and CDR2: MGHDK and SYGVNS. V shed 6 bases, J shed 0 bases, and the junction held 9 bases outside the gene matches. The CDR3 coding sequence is TGTGCCAGCAGCCATAGCGGGGGCCTCAGCTCCTACGAGCAGTACTTC. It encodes CASSHSGGLSSYEQYF.

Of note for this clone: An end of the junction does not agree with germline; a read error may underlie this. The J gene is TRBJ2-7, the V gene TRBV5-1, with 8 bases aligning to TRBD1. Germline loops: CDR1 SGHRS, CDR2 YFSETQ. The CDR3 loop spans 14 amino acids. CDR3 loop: CASSLWDRSSEQYF. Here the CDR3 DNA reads TGCGCCAGCAGCTTGTGGGACAGGTCCTCCGAGCAGTACTTC.

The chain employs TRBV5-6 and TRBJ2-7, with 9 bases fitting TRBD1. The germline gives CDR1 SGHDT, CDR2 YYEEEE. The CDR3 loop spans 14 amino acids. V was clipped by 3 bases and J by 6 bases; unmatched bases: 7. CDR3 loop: CASSSGTGKSEQYF. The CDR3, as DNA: TGTGCCAGCAGCTCCGGGACAGGGAAATCCGAGCAGTACTTC. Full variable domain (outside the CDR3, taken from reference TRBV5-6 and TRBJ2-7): DAGVTQSPTHLIKTRGQQVTLRCSPKSGHDTVSWYQQALGQGPQFIFQYYEEEERQRGNFPDRFSGHQFPNYSSELNVNALLLGDSALYLCASSSGTGKSEQYFGPGTRLTVT.

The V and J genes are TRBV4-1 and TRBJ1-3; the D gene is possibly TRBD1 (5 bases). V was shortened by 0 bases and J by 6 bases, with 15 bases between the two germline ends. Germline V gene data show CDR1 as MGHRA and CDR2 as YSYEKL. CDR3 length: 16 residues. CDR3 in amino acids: CASSQDGTGRKNTIYF. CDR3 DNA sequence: TGCGCCAGCAGCCAAGATGGGACTGGGAGGAAAAACACCATATATTTT.

CDR3 DNA: TGTGCCAGCAGTTTCGTGGACTCCAATGGCTACACCTTC. Protein: CASSFVDSNGYTF. The rearrangement links TRBV28 to TRBJ1-2; no clear D. The CDR3 length is 13 residues. Germline-derived CDR1 and CDR2 are MDHEN and SYDVKM. V lost 3 bases and J 6 bases, leaving 11 bases between the germline ends.

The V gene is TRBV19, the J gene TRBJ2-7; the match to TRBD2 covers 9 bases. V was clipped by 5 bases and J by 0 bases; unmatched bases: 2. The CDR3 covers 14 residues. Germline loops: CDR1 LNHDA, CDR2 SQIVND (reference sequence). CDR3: CASSVGLASYEQYF. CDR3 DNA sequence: TGTGCCAGTAGTGTGGGACTAGCCTCCTACGAGCAGTACTTC. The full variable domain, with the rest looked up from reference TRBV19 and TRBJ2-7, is DGGITQSPKYLFRKEGQNVTLSCEQNLNHDAMYWYRQDPGQGLRLIYYSQIVNDFQKGDIAEGYSVSREKKESFPLTVTSAQKNPTAFYLCASSVGLASYEQYFGPGTRLTVT.

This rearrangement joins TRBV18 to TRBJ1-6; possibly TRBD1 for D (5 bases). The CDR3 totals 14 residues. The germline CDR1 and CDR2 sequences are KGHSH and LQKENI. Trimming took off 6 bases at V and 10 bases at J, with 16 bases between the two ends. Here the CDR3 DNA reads TGTGCCAGCTCGAGGGACGGGGGAACATCACCCCTCCACTTT. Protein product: CASSRDGGTSPLHF.

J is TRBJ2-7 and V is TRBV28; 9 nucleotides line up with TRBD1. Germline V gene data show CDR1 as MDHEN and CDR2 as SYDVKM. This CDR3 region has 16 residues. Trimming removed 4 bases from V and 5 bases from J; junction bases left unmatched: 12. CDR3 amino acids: CASSSGQGSYDNEQYF. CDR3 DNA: TGTGCCAGCAGTTCCGGACAGGGGTCGTACGATAACGAGCAGTACTTC.

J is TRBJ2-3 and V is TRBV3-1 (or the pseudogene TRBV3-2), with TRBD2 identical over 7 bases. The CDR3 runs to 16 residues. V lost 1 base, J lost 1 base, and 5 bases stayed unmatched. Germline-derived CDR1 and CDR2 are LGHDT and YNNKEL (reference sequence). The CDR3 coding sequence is TGTGCCAGCAGCCAAGTCGGGGGGAGGGGCACAGATACGCAGTATTTT. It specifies CASSQVGGRGTDTQYF.

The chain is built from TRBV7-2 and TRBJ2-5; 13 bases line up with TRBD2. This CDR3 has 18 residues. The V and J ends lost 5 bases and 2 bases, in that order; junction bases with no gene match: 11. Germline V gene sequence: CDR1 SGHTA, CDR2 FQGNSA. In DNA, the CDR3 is TGTGCCAGCAGCCTCAGACTAGCGGGGGGCTGGAGTCAAGAGACCCAGTACTTC. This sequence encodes CASSLRLAGGWSQETQYF.

The CDR3 nucleotides read TGTGCCACCAGCAGGGGGGCGGAAGAGACCCAGTACTTC. It encodes CATSRGAEETQYF. The chain has TRBV15 and TRBJ2-5; weak D call: TRBD1 (6 bases). Germline V gene sequence: CDR1 LNHNV, CDR2 YYDKDF (reference sequence). The length of the CDR3 is 13 residues. The V end lost 3 bases, the J end lost 3 bases, and 8 bases lay between the germline ends. The variable domain in full, with the rest retrieved from reference TRBV15 and TRBJ2-5, is DAMVIQNPRYQVTQFGKPVTLSCSQTLNHNVMYWYQQKSSQAPKLLFHYYDKDFNNEADTPDNFQSRRPNTSFCFLDIRSPGLGDTAMYLCATSRGAEETQYFGPGTRLLVL.

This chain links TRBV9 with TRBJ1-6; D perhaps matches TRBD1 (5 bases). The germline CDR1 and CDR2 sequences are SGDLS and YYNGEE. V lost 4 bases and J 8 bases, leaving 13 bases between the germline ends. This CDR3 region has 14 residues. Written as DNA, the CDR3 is TGTGCCAGCAGCACCAGGGATTCGGATTCACCCCTCCACTTT. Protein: CASSTRDSDSPLHF.

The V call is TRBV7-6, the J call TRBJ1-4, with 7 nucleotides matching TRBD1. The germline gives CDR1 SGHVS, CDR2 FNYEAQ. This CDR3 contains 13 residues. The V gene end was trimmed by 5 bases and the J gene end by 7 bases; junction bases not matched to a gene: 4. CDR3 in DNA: TGTGCCAGCAGCCCCTGGGACAGTGAAAAACTGTTTTTT. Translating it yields CASSPWDSEKLFF.

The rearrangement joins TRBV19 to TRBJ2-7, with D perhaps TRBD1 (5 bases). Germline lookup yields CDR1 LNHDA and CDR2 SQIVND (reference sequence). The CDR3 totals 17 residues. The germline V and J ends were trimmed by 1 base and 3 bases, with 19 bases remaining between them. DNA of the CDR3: TGTGCCAGTAGTATAGCTAAAAGGGGATTGGCCTTCTACGAGCAGTACTTC. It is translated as CASSIAKRGLAFYEQYF.

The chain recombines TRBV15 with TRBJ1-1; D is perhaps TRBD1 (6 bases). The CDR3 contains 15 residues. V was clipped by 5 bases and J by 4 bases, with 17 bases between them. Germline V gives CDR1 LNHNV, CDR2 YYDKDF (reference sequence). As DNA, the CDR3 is TGTGCCACCAGCTCACGAAAGCAGGGGCTCACTGAAGCTTTCTTT. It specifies CATSSRKQGLTEAFF. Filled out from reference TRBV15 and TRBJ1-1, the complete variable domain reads DAMVIQNPRYQVTQFGKPVTLSCSQTLNHNVMYWYQQKSSQAPKLLFHYYDKDFNNEADTPDNFQSRRPNTSFCFLDIRSPGLGDTAMYLCATSSRKQGLTEAFFGQGTRLTVV.

This CDR3 reads CASRETGVNIQYF. In DNA form, the CDR3 reads TGTGCCAGCAGAGAGACAGGGGTGAACATTCAGTACTTC. The rearrangement joins TRBV27 to TRBJ2-4; 8 nucleotides line up with TRBD1. V lost 6 bases and J lost 7; bases outside the gene matches: 5. The V gene's germline CDR1 is MNHEY and CDR2 SMNVEV (reference sequence). The CDR3 totals 13 residues.

CDR3 DNA sequence: TGCAGCGCGGCAGGAAGCTCCTACGAGCAGTACTTC. Protein sequence: CSAAGSSYEQYF. V gene TRBV29-1 combines with J gene TRBJ2-7, with unresolved D. The CDR3 length is 12 residues. V dropped 7 bases and J dropped 0 bases, with 10 bases sitting between them. Per germline, CDR1 SQVTM and CDR2 ANQGSEA.

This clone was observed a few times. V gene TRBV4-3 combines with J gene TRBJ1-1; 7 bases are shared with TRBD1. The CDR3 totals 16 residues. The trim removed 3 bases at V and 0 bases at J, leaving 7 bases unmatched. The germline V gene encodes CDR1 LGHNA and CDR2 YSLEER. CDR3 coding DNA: TGCGCCAGCAGCCATTCCAGGACAGGCGTGAACACTGAAGCTTTCTTT. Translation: CASSHSRTGVNTEAFF.

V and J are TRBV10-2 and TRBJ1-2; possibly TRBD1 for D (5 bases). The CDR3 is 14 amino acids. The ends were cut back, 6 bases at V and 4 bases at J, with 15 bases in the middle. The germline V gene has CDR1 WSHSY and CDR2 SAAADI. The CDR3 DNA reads TGCGCCAGCAGCAGGGAACGGGAGAGCTATGGCTACACCTTC. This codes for CASSRERESYGYTF.

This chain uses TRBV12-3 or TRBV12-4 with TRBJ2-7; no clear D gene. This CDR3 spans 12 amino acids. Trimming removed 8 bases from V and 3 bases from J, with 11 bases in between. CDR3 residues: CASSGDNYEQYF. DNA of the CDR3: TGTGCCAGCTCAGGCGACAACTACGAGCAGTACTTC.

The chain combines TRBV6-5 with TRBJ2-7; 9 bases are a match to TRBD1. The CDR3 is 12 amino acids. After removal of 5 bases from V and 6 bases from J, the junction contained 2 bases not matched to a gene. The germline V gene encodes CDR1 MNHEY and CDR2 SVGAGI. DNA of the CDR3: TGTGCCAGCAGTAGGGGACAGGGCGAGCAGTACTTC. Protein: CASSRGQGEQYF.

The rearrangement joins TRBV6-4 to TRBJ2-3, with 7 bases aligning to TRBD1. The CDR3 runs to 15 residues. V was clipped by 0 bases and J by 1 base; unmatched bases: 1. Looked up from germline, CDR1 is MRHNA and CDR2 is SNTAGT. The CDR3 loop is CASSDSGGGTDTQYF. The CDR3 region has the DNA TGTGCCAGCAGTGACTCAGGGGGCGGCACAGATACGCAGTATTTT.

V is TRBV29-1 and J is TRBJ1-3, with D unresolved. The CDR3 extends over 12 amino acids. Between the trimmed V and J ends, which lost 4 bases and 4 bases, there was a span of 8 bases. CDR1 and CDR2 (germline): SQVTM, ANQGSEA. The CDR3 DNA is TGCAGCGTTGTCACTGAGGGAAACACCATATATTTT. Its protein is CSVVTEGNTIYF.

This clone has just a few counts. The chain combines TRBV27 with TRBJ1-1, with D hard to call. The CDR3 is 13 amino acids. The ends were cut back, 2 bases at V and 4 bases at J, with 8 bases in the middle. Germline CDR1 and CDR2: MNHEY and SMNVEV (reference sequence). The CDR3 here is CASSLVYGTEAFF. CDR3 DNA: TGTGCCAGCAGTTTAGTCTACGGCACTGAAGCTTTCTTT.

The DNA for the CDR3 is TGTGCCAGCAGTGAAGCACGCGACGGGGAGCTGTTTTTT. Amino acid sequence: CASSEARDGELFF. V is TRBV2 and J is TRBJ2-2; no clear D. The CDR3 spans 13 residues. Looked up from germline, CDR1 is SNHLY and CDR2 is FYNNEI. Trimming took off 0 bases at V and 7 bases at J, with 6 bases between the two ends.

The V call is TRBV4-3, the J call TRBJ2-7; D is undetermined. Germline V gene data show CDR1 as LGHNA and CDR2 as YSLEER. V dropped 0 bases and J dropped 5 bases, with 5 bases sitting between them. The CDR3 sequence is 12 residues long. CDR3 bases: TGCGCCAGCAGCCAAGATCGCGACGAGCAGTACTTC. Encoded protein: CASSQDRDEQYF.